The clone carrying this T cell receptor (beta chain) has a count of ten or more. The antigen remains unidentified. Amplified regions were TCR beta CDR3 sequences from RNA transcripts. RT-PCR in the first round (using the HTBI primer set) targeted the TCR CDR3. TCRdb ran MiXCR on the multiplex PCR reads and lists one entry per CDR3 protein. The sample contains nearly 750,000 distinct CDR3 sequences, around a third of which appear only once. This specimen comes from a study of T cells in Graves' hyperthyroidism and ophthalmopathy. Study observations and caveats: A median around 5.9 months before onset, the model predicted ophthalmopathy.

Exclusion of patients followed from uncontrolled infection, other autoimmune disease, pregnancy or lactation. Each diagnosis was grounded in clinical symptoms, serum thyroxine and TRAb, thyroid ultrasound, and orbital computed tomography. PBMCs came from about 10 ml fresh peripheral blood. The CDR3 extends over 13 amino acids. Germline V lookup: CDR1 LNHDA, CDR2 SQIVND (reference sequence). V lost 10 bases, J lost 1 base, and 6 bases stayed unmatched. What was sequenced was blood. This sequence was found in a woman between 40 and 50 years old with Graves' hyperthyroidism. The rearrangement joins TRBV19 to TRBJ1-1; 7 bases agree with TRBD1. For the CDR3, the DNA is TGTGCCATTGCCGGGACAGCGAACACTGAAGCTTTCTTT. Translating it yields CAIAGTANTEAFF.